The clone carrying this T cell receptor beta chain was observed at least ten times. Antigen specificity is unknown. This record belongs to a study of T cells in Graves' hyperthyroidism and ophthalmopathy. Study at large: Initial diagnosis, before any treatment, was when peripheral blood was collected.

Under 3 months was the duration of disease in ophthalmopathy patients, who also had a Clinical Activity Score of at least 3 and a NOSPECS grade of at least 4. The CDR3 is 12 residues long. V lost 2 bases and J lost 4, with 5 bases in between. Germline loops: CDR1 MDHEN, CDR2 SYDVKM. General study findings and limits: Most thyroid clonotypes that were expanded above 0.001 also turned up in blood.

The investigators amplified TCR beta CDR3 regions from RNA transcripts. In the first-round RT-PCR of the TCR CDR3, the HTBI primer set was used. TCRdb reprocessed the multiplex PCR reads with MiXCR, giving one entry per CDR3 protein. The data hold 640,000 or so distinct CDR3 sequences, with about 15% observed a single time. The chain carries TRBV28 and TRBJ1-1; D not resolved. The sample was blood. This receptor was taken from a woman aged 40 to 55 with Graves' ophthalmopathy. The CDR3 coding sequence is TGTGCCAGCAGTTTACTGATCACTGAAGCTTTCTTT. Its translation: CASSLLITEAFF.